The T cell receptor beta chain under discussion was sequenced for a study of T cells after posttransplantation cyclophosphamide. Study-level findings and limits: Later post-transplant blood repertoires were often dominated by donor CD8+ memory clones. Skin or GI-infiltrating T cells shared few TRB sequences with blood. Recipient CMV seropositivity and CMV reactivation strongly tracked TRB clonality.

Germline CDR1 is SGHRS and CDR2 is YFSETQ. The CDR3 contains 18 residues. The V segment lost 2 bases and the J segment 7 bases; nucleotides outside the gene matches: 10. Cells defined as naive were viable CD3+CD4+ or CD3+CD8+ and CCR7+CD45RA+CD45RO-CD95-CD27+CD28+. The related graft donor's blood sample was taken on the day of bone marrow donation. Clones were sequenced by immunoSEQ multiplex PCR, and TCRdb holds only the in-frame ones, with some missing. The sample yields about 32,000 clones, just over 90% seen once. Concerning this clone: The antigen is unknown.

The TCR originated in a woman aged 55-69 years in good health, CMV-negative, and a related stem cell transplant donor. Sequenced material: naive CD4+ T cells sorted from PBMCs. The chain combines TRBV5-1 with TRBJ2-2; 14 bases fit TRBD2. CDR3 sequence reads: CASSFTTSGRAGGGELFF. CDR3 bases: TGCGCCAGCAGCTTTACGACTAGCGGGAGGGCCGGAGGCGGGGAGCTGTTTTTT.